This T cell receptor (beta chain) appears in the sequencing data of a study of shared clonotypes between healthy human individuals. Looking at the study overall: CD8 memory received one plate per donor, CD8 naive two, CD4 memory three and CD4 naive three.

Genomic DNA (from each subset) was split evenly across several immunoSEQ plates. TCRdb's copy holds only in-frame clones and misses some; the assay was immunoSEQ multiplex PCR. The repertoire holds 110,000 or so clones, about 70% seen once, with roughly a quarter in the top ten. General observations from the study: Investigators expected sequencing depth to affect clonotype sharing among donors.

With 6 bases removed from V and 5 bases from J, the gap between germline ends came to 17 bases. The germline V gene has CDR1 MDHEN and CDR2 SYDVKM. The CDR3 totals 14 residues. Concerning this clone itself: Its antigen is as yet unknown.

V gene TRBV28 combines with J gene TRBJ2-7; D possibly corresponds to TRBD1 (6 bases). The sequenced sample consisted of memory CD8+ T cells sorted from blood. Subset here: CD45RO+ cells pooled with CCR7-negative TemRA cells. The receptor comes from a woman aged 25 to 45 in good health. The CDR3 DNA reads as TGTGCCAGCAGCCCCAAAGTTTGGGGGCACGAGCAGTACTTC. This translates into CASSPKVWGHEQYF.